The 12 T cell receptor beta chains listed next were all sequenced from one sample in a study of T cell clonotyping in hematopoietic cell transplantation. Profiled with immunoSEQ multiplex PCR; TCRdb holds only in-frame clones, not every one. The sample records some 30,000 clones, around three quarters being singletons. Time point reported: recipient sample about 28 days before transplant, after cytoreduction. The sample in question was peripheral blood mononuclear cells, obtained before stem cell transplant. The source of these receptors is a woman aged 25 to 45 with chronic myeloid leukemia. Some clones in this sample may be carry-over from other donors' samples.

CDR3 protein: CASSLVGGETQYF. The CDR3 DNA is TGCGCCAGCAGCTTGGTAGGGGGAGAGACCCAGTACTTC. The chain uses TRBV5-1 and TRBJ2-5, with D possibly matching TRBD1 (6 bases). Trimming shortened V by 0 bases and J by 4 bases, and 7 bases separated the two germline ends. The germline CDR1 and CDR2 sequences are SGHRS and YFSETQ. The CDR3 has 13 amino acids.

The chain has TRBV13 and TRBJ1-2; the D is unclear. This CDR3 has 15 residues. The germline V gene encodes CDR1 PRHDT and CDR2 FYEKMQ (reference sequence). The V gene lost 4 bases and the J gene lost 2 bases, with 14 bases spanning the gap. DNA for the CDR3: TGTGCCAGCAGCTCATACTGGATCCCGAACTATGGCTACACCTTC. It is translated as CASSSYWIPNYGYTF.

The chain recombines TRBV4-2 with TRBJ2-2; 12 bases line up with TRBD2. With 8 bases clipped from V and 5 bases from J, the junction kept 9 bases outside the gene matches. The length of the CDR3 is 16 residues. Germline V gives CDR1 LGHNA, CDR2 YNFKEQ. CDR3 in amino acids: CASDPLTSGGTGELFF. CDR3 bases: TGTGCCAGCGACCCTCTAACTAGCGGGGGGACCGGGGAGCTGTTTTTT.

J is TRBJ1-5 and V is TRBV4-3; D is ambiguous. This CDR3 spans 16 amino acids. Germline V gene lookup returns CDR1 LGHNA and CDR2 YSLEER. Trimming took 3 bases from V and 7 from J, leaving 19 bases between them. CDR3 nucleotide sequence: TGCGCCAGCAGCCAGGAATACACCGCCGGGCGGCAGCCCCAGCATTTT. This gives the protein CASSQEYTAGRQPQHF.

The chain uses TRBV6-5 and TRBJ2-3; 11 nucleotides align to TRBD2. Germline V gives CDR1 MNHEY, CDR2 SVGAGI. With 4 bases clipped from V and 7 bases from J, the junction kept 7 bases outside the gene matches. The CDR3 has 15 residues. CDR3 coding DNA: TGTGCCAGCAGTTTAGATAGCGGGGGGGCAAATACGCAGTATTTT. Translated: CASSLDSGGANTQYF.

The rearrangement uses TRBV6-6 and TRBJ1-3; D not resolved. The V end was cut by 2 bases, the J end by 6 bases, with 8 bases between. The CDR3 loop spans 13 amino acids. Per germline, CDR1 MNHNY and CDR2 SVGAGI (reference sequence). For the CDR3, the DNA is TGTGCCAGCAGTTACGGGGAAACAAACACCATATATTTT. It encodes CASSYGETNTIYF.

The count of this clone is one. V is TRBV4-3 and J is TRBJ2-3; 7 bases match TRBD2. Germline V gene sequence: CDR1 LGHNA, CDR2 YSLEER. The trim removed 4 bases at V and 5 bases at J, leaving 12 bases unmatched. The CDR3 sequence is 16 residues long. CDR3 protein: CASSREGPPRGDTQYF. The CDR3 DNA reads TGCGCCAGCAGCCGGGAGGGACCCCCAAGAGGAGATACGCAGTATTTT.

This clone was seen only once. J is TRBJ1-5 and V is TRBV7-9; D might be TRBD1 (6 bases). The CDR3 covers 15 residues. The V end lost 0 bases, the J end lost 7 bases, and 13 bases lay between the germline ends. The germline V gene has CDR1 SEHNR and CDR2 FQNEAQ (reference sequence). CDR3 residues: CASSLAGGGQQPQHF. The CDR3 DNA reads as TGTGCCAGCAGCTTAGCGGGTGGGGGCCAACAGCCCCAGCATTTT.

The chain combines TRBV10-2 with TRBJ2-4, with D perhaps being TRBD1 or TRBD2 (5 bases each). Trimming took 3 bases from V and 0 from J, leaving 9 bases between them. This CDR3 spans 15 amino acids. Germline values: CDR1 WSHSY, CDR2 SAAADI. CDR3 in amino acids: CASSDGTLAKNIQYF. CDR3 DNA: TGCGCCAGCAGTGATGGGACCCTAGCCAAAAACATTCAGTACTTC.

The rearrangement links TRBV15 to TRBJ2-3, with 10 bases lining up with TRBD2. Germline V gene lookup returns CDR1 LNHNV and CDR2 YYDKDF (reference sequence). The J segment lost 4 bases and the V segment lost 2 bases, leaving 6 bases of the junction unmatched. This CDR3 comprises 16 residues. Here the CDR3 reads CATSRLPGLASDTQYF. The CDR3, as DNA: TGTGCCACCAGCAGACTACCGGGACTAGCGTCAGATACGCAGTATTTT.

This clone has only a few counts. J is TRBJ1-6 and V is TRBV7-2, with D maybe TRBD1 (5 bases). The CDR3 is 14 residues long. The germline V and J ends were trimmed by 3 bases and 8 bases, with 11 bases remaining between them. Germline V gene data show CDR1 as SGHTA and CDR2 as FQGNSA. CDR3 loop: CASSLRQGDSPLHF. The CDR3 DNA is TGTGCCAGCAGCTTGAGGCAGGGCGATTCACCCCTCCACTTT.

Written as DNA, the CDR3 is TGTGCCAGCAGCTTACACAGGTCGGATGGCTACACCTTC. Protein sequence: CASSLHRSDGYTF. This chain connects TRBV7-2 to TRBJ1-2, with a weak D call TRBD1 (5 bases). The CDR3 loop spans 13 amino acids. The ends were cut back, 2 bases at V and 6 bases at J, with 10 bases in the middle. CDR1 and CDR2 from the germline V gene are SGHTA and FQGNSA.